A single T cell receptor beta chain is shown here with its context. Antigen specificity is unknown. The same CDR3 is also encoded by other DNA sequences in this sample. Data came from immunoSEQ multiplex PCR; TCRdb stores just in-frame clones and leaves some out. The sample lists 140,000 to 150,000 clones, around 88% occurring once. This record comes from a study of T cell responses to AZD1222 COVID-19 vaccine. CDR1 and CDR2 from the germline V gene are SGHVS and FQNEAQ. Trimming cost V 4 bases and J 7 bases; bases outside gene matches: 1. This CDR3 spans 13 amino acids. Study-level points and caveats: Epitopes outside B.1.351 and B.1.1.7 mutated regions reportedly drew nearly half of spike TCRs. Spike-specific TCR breadth rose after two AZD1222 doses, and depth rose as well. Repertoires in all cases were sampled only once the peak T cell response had passed. Donor demographics were predominantly white British with a female majority; clonal diversity may be underestimated.

Sequenced material: peripheral blood, taken on day 0 of AZD1222 vaccination. This chain joins TRBV7-8 and TRBJ1-3; 10 bases align to TRBD1. This TCR was recovered from an adult in good health. CDR3 loop: CASSSGQGNTIYF. CDR3 DNA sequence: TGTGCCAGCAGCTCGGGACAGGGGAACACCATATATTTT.